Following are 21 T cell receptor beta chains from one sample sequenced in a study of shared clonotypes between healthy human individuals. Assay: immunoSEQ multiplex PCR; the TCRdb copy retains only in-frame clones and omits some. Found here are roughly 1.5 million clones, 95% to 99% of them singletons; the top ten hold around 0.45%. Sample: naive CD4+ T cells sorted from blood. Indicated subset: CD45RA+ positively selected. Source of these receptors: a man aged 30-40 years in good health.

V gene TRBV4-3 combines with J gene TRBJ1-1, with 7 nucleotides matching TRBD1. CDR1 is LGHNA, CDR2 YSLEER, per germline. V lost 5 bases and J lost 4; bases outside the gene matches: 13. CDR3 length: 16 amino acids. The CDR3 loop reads CASSKGPDRVGTEAFF. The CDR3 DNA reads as TGCGCCAGCAGCAAAGGCCCCGACAGGGTCGGCACTGAAGCTTTCTTT.

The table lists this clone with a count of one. CDR3 protein: CASSPAAGPYGYTF. CDR3 DNA sequence: TGTGCCAGCAGCCCCGCCGCCGGGCCTTATGGCTACACCTTC. V gene TRBV5-4 combines with J gene TRBJ1-2; D gene uncertain. The CDR3 has 14 residues. Trimming left V 4 bases short and J 5 bases short, with 15 bases between. Germline V gives CDR1 SGHNT, CDR2 YYREEE (reference sequence).

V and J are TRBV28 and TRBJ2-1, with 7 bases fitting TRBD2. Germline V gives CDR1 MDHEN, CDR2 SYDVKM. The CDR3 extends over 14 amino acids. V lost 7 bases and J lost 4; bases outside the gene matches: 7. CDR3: CASTPSGQYNEQFF. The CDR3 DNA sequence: TGTGCCAGCACGCCTAGCGGCCAGTACAATGAGCAGTTCTTC.

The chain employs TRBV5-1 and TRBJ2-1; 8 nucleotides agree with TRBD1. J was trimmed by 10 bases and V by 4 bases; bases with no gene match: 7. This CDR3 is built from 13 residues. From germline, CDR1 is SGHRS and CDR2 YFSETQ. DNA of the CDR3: TGCGCCAGCAGCCCTGGACAGGGCAGCGAGCAGTTCTTC. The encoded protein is CASSPGQGSEQFF.

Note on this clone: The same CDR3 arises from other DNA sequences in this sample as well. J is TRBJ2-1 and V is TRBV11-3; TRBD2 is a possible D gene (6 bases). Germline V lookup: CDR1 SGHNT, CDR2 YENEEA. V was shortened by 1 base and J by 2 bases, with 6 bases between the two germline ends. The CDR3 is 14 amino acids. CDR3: CASSLAGAYNEQFF. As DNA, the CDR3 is TGTGCCAGCAGCTTAGCGGGAGCCTACAATGAGCAGTTCTTC. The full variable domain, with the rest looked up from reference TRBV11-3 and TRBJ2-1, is EAGVVQSPRYKIIEKKQPVAFWCNPISGHNTLYWYLQNLGQGPELLIRYENEEAVDDSQLPKDRFSAERLKGVDSTLKIQPAELGDSAVYLCASSLAGAYNEQFFGPGTRLTVL.

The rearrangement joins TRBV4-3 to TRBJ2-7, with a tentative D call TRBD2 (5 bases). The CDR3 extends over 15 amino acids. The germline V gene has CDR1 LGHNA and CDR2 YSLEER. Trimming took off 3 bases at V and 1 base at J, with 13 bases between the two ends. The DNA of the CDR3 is TGCGCCAGCAGCCAGTATAAGGAGGTTTCCTACGAGCAGTACTTC. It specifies CASSQYKEVSYEQYF.

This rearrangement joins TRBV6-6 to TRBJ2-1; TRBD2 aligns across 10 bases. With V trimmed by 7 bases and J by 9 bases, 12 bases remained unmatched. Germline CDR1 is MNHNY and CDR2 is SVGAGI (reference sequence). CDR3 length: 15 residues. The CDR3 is CASTSGRATRGEQFF. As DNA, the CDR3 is TGTGCCAGCACGAGCGGGAGGGCCACACGGGGTGAGCAGTTCTTC.

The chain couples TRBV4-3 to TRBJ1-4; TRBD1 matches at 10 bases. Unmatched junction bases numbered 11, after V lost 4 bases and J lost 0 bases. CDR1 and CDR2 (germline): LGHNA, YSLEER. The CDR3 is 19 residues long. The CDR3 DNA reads TGCGCCAGCAGCCCGGGGTGGGACAGGGGTCTTGCAACTAATGAAAAACTGTTTTTT. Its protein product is CASSPGWDRGLATNEKLFF.

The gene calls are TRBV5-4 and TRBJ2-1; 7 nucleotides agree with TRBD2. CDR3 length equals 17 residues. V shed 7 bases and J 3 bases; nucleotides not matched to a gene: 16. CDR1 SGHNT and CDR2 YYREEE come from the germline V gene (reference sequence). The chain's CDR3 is CASASGGSGKIYNEQFF. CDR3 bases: TGTGCCAGCGCATCGGGTGGCAGCGGGAAAATCTACAATGAGCAGTTCTTC.

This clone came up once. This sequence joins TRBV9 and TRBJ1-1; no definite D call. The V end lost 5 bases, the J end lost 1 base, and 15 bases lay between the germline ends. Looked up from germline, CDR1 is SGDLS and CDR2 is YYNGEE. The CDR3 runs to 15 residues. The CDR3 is CASRLLGLKNTEAFF. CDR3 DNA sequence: TGTGCCAGCAGACTTCTTGGACTTAAGAACACTGAAGCTTTCTTT.

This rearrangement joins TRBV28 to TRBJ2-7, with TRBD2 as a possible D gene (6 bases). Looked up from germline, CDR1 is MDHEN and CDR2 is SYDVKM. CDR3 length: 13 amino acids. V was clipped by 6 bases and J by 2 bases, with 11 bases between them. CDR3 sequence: CASRASVTYEQYF. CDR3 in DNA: TGTGCCAGCAGAGCTAGCGTTACCTACGAGCAGTACTTC. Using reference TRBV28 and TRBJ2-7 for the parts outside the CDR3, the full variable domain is DVKVTQSSRYLVKRTGEKVFLECVQDMDHENMFWYRQDPGLGLRLIYFSYDVKMKEKGDIPEGYSVSREKKERFSLILESASTNQTSMYLCASRASVTYEQYFGPGTRLTVT.

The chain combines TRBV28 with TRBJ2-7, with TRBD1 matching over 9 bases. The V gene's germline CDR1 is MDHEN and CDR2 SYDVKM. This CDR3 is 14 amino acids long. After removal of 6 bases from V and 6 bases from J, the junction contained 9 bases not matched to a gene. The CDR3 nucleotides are TGTGCCAGCAGACCCCCGGGACAGGGAGGCGAGCAGTACTTC. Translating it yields CASRPPGQGGEQYF.

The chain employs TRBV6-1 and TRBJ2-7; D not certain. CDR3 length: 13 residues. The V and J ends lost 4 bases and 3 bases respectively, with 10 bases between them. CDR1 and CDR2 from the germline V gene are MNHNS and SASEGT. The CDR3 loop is CASSVGQVYEQYF. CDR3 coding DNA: TGTGCCAGCAGTGTGGGCCAGGTCTACGAGCAGTACTTC.

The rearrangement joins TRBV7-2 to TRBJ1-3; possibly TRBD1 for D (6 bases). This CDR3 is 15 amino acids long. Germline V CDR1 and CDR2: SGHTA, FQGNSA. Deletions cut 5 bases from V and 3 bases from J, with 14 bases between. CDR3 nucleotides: TGTGCCAGCAGCCCCACAGGGAGTTTTGGAAACACCATATATTTT. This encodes CASSPTGSFGNTIYF.

The CDR3 protein is CASSSPSGSYNEQFF. CDR3 coding DNA: TGTGCCAGCAGTTCCCCTAGCGGCTCCTACAATGAGCAGTTCTTC. The V call is TRBV28, the J call TRBJ2-1; TRBD2 agrees at 7 bases. Losses at the gene ends were 4 bases for V and 0 bases for J; bases not matched to a gene: 3. The CDR3 consists of 15 residues. Germline V gene data show CDR1 as MDHEN and CDR2 as SYDVKM.

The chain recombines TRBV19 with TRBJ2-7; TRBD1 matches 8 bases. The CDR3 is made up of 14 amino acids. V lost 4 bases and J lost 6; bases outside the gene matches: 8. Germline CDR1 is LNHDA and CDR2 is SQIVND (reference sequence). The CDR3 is CASSTGTGRFEQYF. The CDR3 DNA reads TGTGCCAGTAGTACCGGGACAGGCCGTTTCGAGCAGTACTTC.

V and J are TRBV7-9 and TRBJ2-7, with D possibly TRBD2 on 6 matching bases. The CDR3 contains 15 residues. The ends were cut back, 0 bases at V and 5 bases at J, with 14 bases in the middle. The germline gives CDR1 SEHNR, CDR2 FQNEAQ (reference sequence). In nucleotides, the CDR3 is TGTGCCAGCAGCTTAGCAGGTGGGGGGACCGACGAGCAGTACTTC. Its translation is CASSLAGGGTDEQYF. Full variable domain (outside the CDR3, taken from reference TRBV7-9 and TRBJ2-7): DTGVSQNPRHKITKRGQNVTFRCDPISEHNRLYWYRQTLGQGPEFLTYFQNEAQLEKSRLLSDRFSAERPKGSFSTLEIQRTEQGDSAMYLCASSLAGGGTDEQYFGPGTRLTVT.

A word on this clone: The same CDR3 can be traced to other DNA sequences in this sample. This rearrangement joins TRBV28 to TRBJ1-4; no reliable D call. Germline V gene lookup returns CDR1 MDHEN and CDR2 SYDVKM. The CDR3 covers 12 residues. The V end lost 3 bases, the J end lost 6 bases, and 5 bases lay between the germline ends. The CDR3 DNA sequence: TGTGCCAGCAGTTTGCAGGATGAAAAACTGTTTTTT. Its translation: CASSLQDEKLFF.

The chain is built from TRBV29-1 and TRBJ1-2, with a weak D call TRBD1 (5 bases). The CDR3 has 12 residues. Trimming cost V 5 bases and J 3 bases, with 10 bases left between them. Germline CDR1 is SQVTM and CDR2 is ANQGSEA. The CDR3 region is CSVLLGDYGYTF. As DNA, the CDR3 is TGCAGCGTTCTGCTGGGGGACTATGGCTACACCTTC. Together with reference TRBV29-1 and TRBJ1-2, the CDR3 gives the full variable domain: SAVISQKPSRDICQRGTSLTIQCQVDSQVTMMFWYRQQPGQSLTLIATANQGSEATYESGFVIDKFPISRPNLTFSTLTVSNMSPEDSSIYLCSVLLGDYGYTFGSGTRLTVV.

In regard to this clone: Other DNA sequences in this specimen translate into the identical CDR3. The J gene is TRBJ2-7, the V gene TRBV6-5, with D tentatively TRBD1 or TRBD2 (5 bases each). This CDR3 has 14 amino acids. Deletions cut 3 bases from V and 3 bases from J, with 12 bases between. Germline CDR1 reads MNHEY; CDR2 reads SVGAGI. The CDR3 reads CASSYGGSIYEQYF. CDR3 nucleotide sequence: TGTGCCAGCAGTTATGGGGGTTCCATCTACGAGCAGTACTTC.

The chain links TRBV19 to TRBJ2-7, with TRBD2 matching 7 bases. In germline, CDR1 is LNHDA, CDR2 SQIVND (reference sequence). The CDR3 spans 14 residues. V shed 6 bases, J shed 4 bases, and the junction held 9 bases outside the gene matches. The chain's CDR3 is CASRSLSGTYEQYF. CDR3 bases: TGTGCCAGTAGAAGCTTGAGCGGGACTTACGAGCAGTACTTC. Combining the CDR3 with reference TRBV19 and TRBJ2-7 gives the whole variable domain DGGITQSPKYLFRKEGQNVTLSCEQNLNHDAMYWYRQDPGQGLRLIYYSQIVNDFQKGDIAEGYSVSREKKESFPLTVTSAQKNPTAFYLCASRSLSGTYEQYFGPGTRLTVT.